This TCR beta chain was identified during a study of T cell repertoires in cytomegalovirus infection. Study information: HLA-C-restricted CMV epitopes, recently identified, and well-studied HLA-B-restricted ones were used by the study. The public TCR beta signatures pointed to both CMV infection and matching HLA type.

This clonotype was counted between two and nine times. The antigen remains unidentified. Per germline, CDR1 ENHRY and CDR2 SYGVKD. Trimming pared 4 bases from V and 2 bases from J, leaving 8 bases between. This CDR3 spans 13 amino acids. Using its own MiXCR run on the reads, TCRdb lists one record per CDR3 protein. Of about 920,000 distinct CDR3 sequences detected, approximately 31% appear once; the ten largest clones hold over 12%. Study-level findings and limits: What dominated the ex vivo response were HLA-C-restricted CMV-specific TCR beta clonotypes. The study identified carriers of CMV plus the relevant HLA from cumulative public TCR beta family frequency.

This chain connects TRBV10-3 to TRBJ1-1; D call uncertain. The sequence derives from a human donor in good health (CMV status not recorded). Some clones in this sample may be carry-over from other donors' samples. Sequences were derived from cultured CD8+ T cells from PBMCs, sampled from culture after CMV antigen stimulation. The CDR3 spells CAISAPANTEAFF. The CDR3 DNA sequence: TGTGCCATCAGTGCCCCTGCCAACACTGAAGCTTTCTTT.